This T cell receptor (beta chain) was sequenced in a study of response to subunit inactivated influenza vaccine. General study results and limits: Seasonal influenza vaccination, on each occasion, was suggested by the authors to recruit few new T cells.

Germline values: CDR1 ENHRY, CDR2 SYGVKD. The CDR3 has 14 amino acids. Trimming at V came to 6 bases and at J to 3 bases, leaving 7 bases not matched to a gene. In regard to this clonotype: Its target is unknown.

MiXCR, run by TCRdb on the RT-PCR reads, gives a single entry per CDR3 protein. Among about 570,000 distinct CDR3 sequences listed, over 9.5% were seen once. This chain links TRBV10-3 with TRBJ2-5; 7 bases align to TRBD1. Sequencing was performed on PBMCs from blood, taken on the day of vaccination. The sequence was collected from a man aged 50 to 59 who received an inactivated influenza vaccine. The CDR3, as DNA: TGTGCCATCAGCGGCGCTCAGGGGGAAGAGACCCAGTACTTC. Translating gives CAISGAQGEETQYF.